This is a list of T cell receptor beta chains from one sample in a study of blood T cell repertoires in COVID-19. Clones were sequenced by immunoSEQ multiplex PCR, and TCRdb holds only the in-frame ones, with some missing. The repertoire includes a few hundred thousand clones, roughly 90% of them detected once, and 0.7% to 0.85% sits in the top ten. The sequenced sample was peripheral blood. The receptors come from a man in his late teens or twenties with COVID-19, enrolled during active disease. Both conserved end residues are part of each CDR3. Each record gives: J gene, V gene, CDR3 protein.

>TRBJ1-5|TRBV11-2
CASSLEAPNQPQHF
>TRBJ1-1|TRBV20-1
CSARGSTEAFF
>TRBJ1-5|TRBV19
CASSARQSTSNQPQHF
>TRBJ2-1|TRBV6-1
CASSDLAGGDDEQFF
>TRBJ2-7|TRBV19
CATKGEQYF
>TRBJ2-1|TRBV7-9
CASSPGGLALSYNEQFF
>TRBJ1-1|TRBV5-6
CASSWAREVQAFF
>TRBJ1-3|TRBV6-5
CASSYSSSGSGNTIYF
>TRBJ1-4|TRBV13
CASSRGQLAGNEKLFF
>TRBJ2-6|TRBV5-1
CASSPPLSSGANVLTF
>TRBJ1-6|TRBV6-5
CASAGSSYNSPLHF
>TRBJ2-3|TRBV7-6
CASSLGPSGNTDTQYF
>TRBJ1-2|TRBV11-2
CASSLGTTYYGYTF
>TRBJ1-3|TRBV6-5
CASSFSSGNTIYF
>TRBJ2-1|TRBV2
CASIRTGTGGNEQFF
>TRBJ2-1|TRBV7-3
CASSLGAGAGSEQFF
>TRBJ1-2|TRBV9
CASSGPTGSGGYTF
>TRBJ2-1|TRBV5-1
CATRTGRNNEQFF
>TRBJ2-2|TRBV27
CASHPGQGATGELFF
>TRBJ2-1|TRBV19
CASRRTTSGFGGEQFF
>TRBJ2-5|TRBV7-9
CASSLLGQTQETQYF
>TRBJ2-6|TRBV5-1
CASSLSAGSSGANVLTF
>TRBJ1-1|TRBV18
CASSPDSLNTEAFF
>TRBJ2-5|TRBV2
CASSASTSGVETQYF